This passage covers 9 T cell receptor beta chains from one sample sequenced in a study of blood T cell repertoires in COVID-19. Sequencing used immunoSEQ multiplex PCR; TCRdb keeps in-frame clones, though not all of them. The sample has about 120,000 clones, around 89% seen once. The specimen was peripheral blood. Receptor source: a woman aged 55-75 years with COVID-19, enrolled during active disease.

V and J are TRBV24-1 and TRBJ2-3; 9 positions agree with TRBD1. V lost 5 bases, J lost 0 bases, and 8 bases stayed unmatched. The V gene's germline CDR1 is KGHDR and CDR2 SFDVKD. CDR3 length: 17 residues. CDR3 sequence reads: CATSGNRDRESTDTQYF. CDR3 sequence (DNA): TGTGCCACCAGTGGGAACCGGGACAGGGAAAGCACAGATACGCAGTATTTT.

The rearrangement joins TRBV7-3 to TRBJ1-1; 9 bases agree with TRBD1. Per the germline V gene, CDR1 is SGHTA and CDR2 is FQGTGA. The trim removed 5 bases at V and 3 bases at J, leaving 7 bases unmatched. This CDR3 is 15 amino acids long. In nucleotides, the CDR3 is TGTGCCAGCAGCGCATCGACAGGGGGGCACACTGAAGCTTTCTTT. Its protein is CASSASTGGHTEAFF.

V is TRBV5-8 and J is TRBJ1-1; D unresolved. CDR1 SGHTS and CDR2 YDEGEE come from the germline V gene. This CDR3 has 11 amino acids. The V gene lost 1 base and the J gene lost 10 bases, with 8 bases spanning the gap. CDR3: CASSLTVLAFF. CDR3 nucleotide sequence: TGTGCCAGCAGCTTGACGGTGCTAGCTTTCTTT. Drawing the rest from reference TRBV5-8 and TRBJ1-1, the complete variable domain is EAGVTQSPTHLIKTRGQQATLRCSPISGHTSVYWYQQALGLGLQFLLWYDEGEERNRGNFPPRFSGRQFPNYSSELNVNALELEDSALYLCASSLTVLAFFGQGTRLTVV.

In this sample, this clone turned up once. The chain combines TRBV5-8 with TRBJ1-1, with no clear D. The ends were cut back, 3 bases at V and 1 base at J, with 7 bases in the middle. The CDR3 is 13 amino acids. Germline V gives CDR1 SGHTS, CDR2 YDEGEE. CDR3 protein: CASSSRGNTEAFF. For the CDR3, the DNA is TGTGCCAGCAGCTCCCGGGGGAACACTGAAGCTTTCTTT.

The chain employs TRBV3-1 (or the pseudogene TRBV3-2) and TRBJ2-3, with 14 bases identical to TRBD2. The CDR3 runs to 19 residues. Germline lookup yields CDR1 LGHDT and CDR2 YNNKEL (reference sequence). V lost 7 bases and J lost 2; bases outside the gene matches: 14. CDR3 DNA: TGTGCCAGCAACTGTAAGCCCGGGACTAGCGGGGGACCCACAGATACGCAGTATTTT. Translated: CASNCKPGTSGGPTDTQYF.

The chain recombines TRBV6-1 with TRBJ2-1; 8 nucleotides match TRBD2. The CDR3 sequence is 19 residues long. Losses at the gene ends were 1 base for V and 9 bases for J; bases not matched to a gene: 20. Germline V gene lookup returns CDR1 MNHNS and CDR2 SASEGT. The CDR3 here is CASSEVMRYTSGRYSEQFF. The CDR3, as DNA: TGTGCCAGCAGTGAAGTAATGCGTTATACTAGCGGTCGATATAGTGAGCAGTTCTTC.

J is TRBJ2-7 and V is TRBV7-9, with 8 bases fitting TRBD2. CDR1 SEHNR and CDR2 FQNEAQ come from the germline V gene (reference sequence). This CDR3 region has 15 residues. V lost 5 bases, J lost 6 bases, and 12 bases stayed unmatched. The CDR3 spells CASSPVGRGSGEQYF. The CDR3 DNA sequence: TGTGCCAGCAGCCCAGTCGGGAGGGGGTCTGGCGAGCAGTACTTC.

The chain uses TRBV29-1 and TRBJ1-2; D not certain. Germline V gene lookup returns CDR1 SQVTM and CDR2 ANQGSEA. V lost 4 bases to trimming and J lost 6 bases, with 9 bases between them. The CDR3 runs to 11 residues. The CDR3 here is CSVVEGNGYTF. CDR3 in DNA: TGCAGCGTTGTCGAGGGAAATGGCTACACCTTC.

This clone was found once. CDR3 in amino acids: CASRETGAYGYTF. CDR3 DNA: TGTGCCAGTAGAGAGACAGGCGCCTATGGCTACACCTTC. The chain combines TRBV19 with TRBJ1-2; D is possibly TRBD1 (6 bases). Germline CDR1 LNHDA, CDR2 SQIVND (reference sequence). This CDR3 spans 13 amino acids. V lost 6 bases to trimming and J lost 4 bases, with 12 bases between them.